The next 25 T cell receptor beta chains were all read from a single sample in a study of shared T cell receptors in the human thymus. Some clones are missing from TCRdb's copy, which holds only in-frame ones; the method was immunoSEQ multiplex PCR. The table lists about 380,000 clones, roughly 94% of them singletons. The sequencing input was thymocytes. The receptors come from a human donor.

Worth noting for this clone: The identical CDR3 is also encoded by other nucleotide sequences in the sample. This rearrangement joins TRBV7-3 to TRBJ2-2; D not certain. CDR1 is SGHTA, CDR2 FQGTGA, per germline. This CDR3 contains 12 residues. Trimming removed 1 base from V and 5 bases from J, with 2 bases in between. CDR3 residues: CASSLSTGELFF. The CDR3 nucleotides are TGTGCCAGCAGCTTAAGTACCGGGGAGCTGTTTTTT.

The V call is TRBV7-2, the J call TRBJ2-7; 7 bases map to TRBD2. Germline CDR1 reads SGHTA; CDR2 reads FQGNSA. J was trimmed by 2 bases and V by 5 bases; bases with no gene match: 6. This CDR3 comprises 14 residues. CDR3 in amino acids: CASSRAGPTYEQYF. The CDR3 bases are TGTGCCAGCAGCCGAGCGGGACCTACCTACGAGCAGTACTTC. Supplemented by reference TRBV7-2 and TRBJ2-7, the full variable domain reads GAGVSQSPSNKVTEKGKDVELRCDPISGHTALYWYRQSLGQGLEFLIYFQGNSAPDKSGLPSDRFSAERTGGSVSTLTIQRTQQEDSAVYLCASSRAGPTYEQYFGPGTRLTVT.

The chain uses TRBV10-3 and TRBJ2-1; the D gene is possibly TRBD2 (6 bases). Germline CDR1 is ENHRY and CDR2 is SYGVKD. The CDR3 is 14 residues long. V was trimmed by 10 bases and J by 6 bases, leaving 19 bases between them. This chain's CDR3 is CANSPRELSNEQFF. CDR3 bases: TGTGCCAACAGCCCTCGGGAGCTGAGCAATGAGCAGTTCTTC.

The chain carries TRBV27 and TRBJ2-7; 12 positions agree with TRBD2. The CDR3 spans 21 residues. Trimming cost V 2 bases and J 1 base; bases outside gene matches: 18. Germline V CDR1 and CDR2: MNHEY, SMNVEV (reference sequence). DNA for the CDR3: TGTGCCAGCAGTTTACGGGGGCTTAAGCTAGCGGGAGGGCCGTTGTCCTACGAGCAGTACTTC. This translates into CASSLRGLKLAGGPLSYEQYF.

The V call is TRBV27, the J call TRBJ2-7; tentative D call: TRBD2 (5 bases). The V end lost 0 bases, the J end lost 2 bases, and 11 bases lay between the germline ends. The CDR3 covers 15 residues. Per germline, CDR1 MNHEY and CDR2 SMNVEV (reference sequence). This CDR3 is CASSLSAGRAYEQYF. In nucleotides, the CDR3 is TGTGCCAGCAGTTTATCTGCGGGCCGAGCCTACGAGCAGTACTTC.

The CDR3 sequence: CASSGLAGQGYNEQFF. CDR3 nucleotides: TGTGCCAGCAGCGGCTTAGCGGGACAGGGCTACAATGAGCAGTTCTTC. The V and J genes are TRBV5-4 and TRBJ2-1; D perhaps matches TRBD1 (9 bases). The germline V gene has CDR1 SGHNT and CDR2 YYREEE (reference sequence). The CDR3 runs 16 residues. The V gene lost 4 bases and the J gene lost 3 bases, with 17 bases spanning the gap.

The V call is TRBV29-1, the J call TRBJ1-3; D is possibly TRBD1 (5 bases). Per germline, CDR1 SQVTM and CDR2 ANQGSEA. CDR3 size: 12 residues. The V and J ends lost 6 bases and 4 bases respectively, with 10 bases between them. The CDR3 loop is CSVCREGNTIYF. CDR3 nucleotide sequence: TGCAGCGTATGCAGGGAAGGAAACACCATATATTTT.

The chain recombines TRBV29-1 with TRBJ2-2; 7 bases match TRBD1. The CDR3 is 14 amino acids. Germline V gene lookup returns CDR1 SQVTM and CDR2 ANQGSEA. The V and J ends lost 4 bases and 6 bases, in that order; junction bases with no gene match: 8. The CDR3 loop is CSVAGDRDSGELFF. In DNA form, the CDR3 reads TGCAGCGTTGCGGGCGACAGGGATTCCGGGGAGCTGTTTTTT.

Turning to this clone: The same CDR3 is also encoded by other DNA sequences in this sample. V usage is TRBV6-5 and J usage is TRBJ2-7; 9 bases are shared with TRBD1. V lost 0 bases to trimming and J lost 4 bases; unmatched junction nucleotides: 1. This CDR3 has 14 residues. CDR1 is MNHEY, CDR2 SVGAGI, per germline. CDR3 DNA: TGTGCCAGCAGTTACTCGGGACAGGGTTACGAGCAGTACTTC. Amino acid sequence: CASSYSGQGYEQYF.

The chain couples TRBV28 to TRBJ1-5; possibly TRBD1 for D (6 bases). CDR3 length: 14 residues. The V and J ends lost 7 bases and 6 bases respectively, with 16 bases between them. Germline CDR1 is MDHEN and CDR2 is SYDVKM. The CDR3 loop reads CASTWGGAGQPQHF. In nucleotides, the CDR3 is TGTGCCAGCACCTGGGGGGGCGCGGGTCAGCCCCAGCATTTT.

This chain links TRBV7-8 with TRBJ2-7, with 9 bases that match TRBD1. Germline-derived CDR1 and CDR2 are SGHVS and FQNEAQ. The trim removed 1 base at V and 6 bases at J, leaving 13 bases unmatched. This CDR3 region has 17 residues. CDR3 region: CASSLVGPDRGYGEQYF. CDR3 DNA: TGTGCCAGCAGCTTAGTAGGGCCGGACAGGGGTTATGGCGAGCAGTACTTC.

The gene calls are TRBV21-1 and TRBJ2-2; the table's D call, TRBD2, has no DNA check behind it. TRBV21-1 is flagged as a pseudogene. There are 16 residues in the CDR3. This CDR3 is CASAGFLAENTGELFF. For the CDR3, the DNA is TGTGCCAGCGCGGGGTTTCTAGCGGAGAACACCGGGGAGCTGTTTTTT.

The table lists this clone with a count of one. The V gene is TRBV9, the J gene TRBJ2-7; TRBD1 agrees at 11 bases. Trimming cost V 5 bases and J 7 bases; bases outside gene matches: 8. CDR3 length equals 14 residues. Germline V gene sequence: CDR1 SGDLS, CDR2 YYNGEE. CDR3 region: CASSDRTGGDEQYF. The CDR3 DNA follows: TGTGCCAGCAGTGACCGGACAGGGGGCGATGAGCAGTACTTC.

J is TRBJ2-3 and V is TRBV7-3; TRBD2 matches 12 bases. This CDR3 region has 20 residues. From germline, CDR1 is SGHTA and CDR2 FQGTGA. V gave up 5 bases and J gave up 9 bases; unmatched junction bases: 24. The CDR3 loop is CASSPQGAGGLAGYTRTQYF. CDR3 nucleotide sequence: TGTGCCAGCAGCCCCCAAGGGGCAGGGGGACTAGCGGGCTACACGAGGACGCAGTATTTT.

The J gene is TRBJ1-1, the V gene TRBV29-1; D is possibly TRBD1 (5 bases). Deletions cut 3 bases from V and 4 bases from J, with 21 bases between. Germline CDR1 is SQVTM and CDR2 is ANQGSEA. The CDR3 is 16 amino acids. The CDR3 coding sequence is TGCAGCGTTGACGCATACGGAATGGAAAGGGGCACTGAAGCTTTCTTT. Translated, it gives CSVDAYGMERGTEAFF.

This clone showed up just once. This sequence joins TRBV29-1 and TRBJ2-7; 10 nucleotides agree with TRBD1. The ends lost 6 bases at V and 2 bases at J; junction bases unmatched: 10. The germline CDR1 and CDR2 sequences are SQVTM and ANQGSEA. The CDR3 loop spans 15 amino acids. The CDR3 loop reads CSVASPGTGAYEQYF. The CDR3 DNA sequence: TGCAGCGTCGCCTCCCCAGGGACAGGGGCCTACGAGCAGTACTTC.

The chain joins TRBV4-3 to TRBJ2-1; TRBD2 is a possible D gene (5 bases). The V gene lost 4 bases and the J gene lost 4 bases, with 8 bases spanning the gap. CDR1 is LGHNA, CDR2 YSLEER, per germline. The length of the CDR3 is 13 residues. Here the CDR3 DNA reads TGCGCCAGCAGCCGCCGGGGTTACAATGAGCAGTTCTTC. Translated, it gives CASSRRGYNEQFF.

The table lists this clone with a few counts. The V and J genes are TRBV29-1 and TRBJ1-1, with no clear D. V lost 6 bases, J lost 1 base, and 18 bases lay in between. The CDR3 runs 15 residues. The germline V gene has CDR1 SQVTM and CDR2 ANQGSEA. The CDR3 region has the DNA TGCAGCGTGACTGCACCGGGGAGAGGGAACACTGAAGCTTTCTTT. Its translation is CSVTAPGRGNTEAFF. Full variable domain (outside the CDR3, taken from reference TRBV29-1 and TRBJ1-1): SAVISQKPSRDICQRGTSLTIQCQVDSQVTMMFWYRQQPGQSLTLIATANQGSEATYESGFVIDKFPISRPNLTFSTLTVSNMSPEDSSIYLCSVTAPGRGNTEAFFGQGTRLTVV.

The V gene is TRBV10-3, the J gene TRBJ1-5; D is possibly TRBD1 (5 bases). The CDR3 contains 16 residues. V shed 3 bases and J shed 2 bases, with 14 bases lying between them. From germline, CDR1 is ENHRY and CDR2 SYGVKD. The CDR3 nucleotides are TGTGCCATCAGTGATCTTGGGGGAAGGGGCAATCAGCCCCAGCATTTT. Its translation is CAISDLGGRGNQPQHF.

The J gene is TRBJ2-5, the V gene TRBV4-3, with TRBD2 matching over 15 bases. The junction had 4 bases not matched to a gene; V was cut back by 3 bases and J by 5 bases. CDR3 length: 16 amino acids. Germline V CDR1 and CDR2: LGHNA, YSLEER. CDR3 nucleotide sequence: TGCGCCAGCAGCCAGGGACTAGCGGGAGGTTGGGAGACCCAGTACTTC. Translating it yields CASSQGLAGGWETQYF.

The rearrangement joins TRBV6-5 to TRBJ1-5; D is unresolved. The CDR3 has 15 amino acids. V was shortened by 6 bases and J by 3 bases, with 15 bases between the two germline ends. In germline, CDR1 is MNHEY, CDR2 SVGAGI. The CDR3 coding sequence is TGTGCCAGCAGCCACCCGGGTGAAAACAATCAGCCCCAGCATTTT. This translates into CASSHPGENNQPQHF.

V usage is TRBV28 and J usage is TRBJ2-7, with TRBD1 matching over 7 bases. V was clipped by 6 bases and J by 4 bases; unmatched bases: 9. The CDR3 extends over 14 amino acids. Germline V gene sequence: CDR1 MDHEN, CDR2 SYDVKM. The CDR3 DNA reads as TGTGCCAGCAGCCTACTGACAGGGTTGTACGAGCAGTACTTC. Its translation: CASSLLTGLYEQYF.

V and J are TRBV19 and TRBJ2-1, with a tentative D call TRBD1 (5 bases). V was shortened by 5 bases and J by 0 bases, with 14 bases between the two germline ends. The CDR3 has 16 amino acids. Germline CDR1 is LNHDA and CDR2 is SQIVND (reference sequence). The CDR3, as DNA: TGTGCCAGTAGTGCGACAGACCAGAGCTCCTACAATGAGCAGTTCTTC. Its translation: CASSATDQSSYNEQFF. The full variable domain, its missing parts supplied by reference TRBV19 and TRBJ2-1, is DGGITQSPKYLFRKEGQNVTLSCEQNLNHDAMYWYRQDPGQGLRLIYYSQIVNDFQKGDIAEGYSVSREKKESFPLTVTSAQKNPTAFYLCASSATDQSSYNEQFFGPGTRLTVL.

The chain carries TRBV27 and TRBJ1-4, with TRBD1 identical over 11 bases. The germline V gene encodes CDR1 MNHEY and CDR2 SMNVEV (reference sequence). V lost 10 bases to trimming and J lost 9 bases; unmatched junction nucleotides: 4. The CDR3 length is 12 residues. CDR3 loop: CATGQGAKKLFF. The CDR3 coding sequence is TGTGCCACAGGACAGGGGGCAAAAAAACTGTTTTTT.

This rearrangement joins TRBV18 to TRBJ2-7; D is possibly TRBD1 or TRBD2 (5 bases each). The V and J ends lost 3 bases and 7 bases respectively, with 16 bases between them. Germline CDR1 and CDR2: KGHSH and LQKENI. The length of the CDR3 is 14 residues. The CDR3: CASSPGDGPLEQYF. In DNA, the CDR3 is TGTGCCAGCTCACCGGGGGACGGACCCCTGGAGCAGTACTTC.